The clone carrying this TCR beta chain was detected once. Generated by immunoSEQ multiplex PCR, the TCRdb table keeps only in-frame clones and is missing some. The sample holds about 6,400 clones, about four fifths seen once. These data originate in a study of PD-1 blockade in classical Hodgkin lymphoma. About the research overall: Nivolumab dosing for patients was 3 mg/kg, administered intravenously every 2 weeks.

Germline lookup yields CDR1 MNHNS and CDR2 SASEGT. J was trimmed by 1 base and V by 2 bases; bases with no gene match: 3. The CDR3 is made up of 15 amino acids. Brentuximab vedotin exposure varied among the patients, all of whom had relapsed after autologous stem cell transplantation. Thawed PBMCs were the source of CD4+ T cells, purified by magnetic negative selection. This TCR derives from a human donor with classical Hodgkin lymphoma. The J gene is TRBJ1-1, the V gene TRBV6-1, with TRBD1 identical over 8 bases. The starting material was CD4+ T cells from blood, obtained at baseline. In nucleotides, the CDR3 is TGTGCCAGCAGTGAAACGACAGGGGAGAACACTGAAGCTTTCTTT. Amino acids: CASSETTGENTEAFF.